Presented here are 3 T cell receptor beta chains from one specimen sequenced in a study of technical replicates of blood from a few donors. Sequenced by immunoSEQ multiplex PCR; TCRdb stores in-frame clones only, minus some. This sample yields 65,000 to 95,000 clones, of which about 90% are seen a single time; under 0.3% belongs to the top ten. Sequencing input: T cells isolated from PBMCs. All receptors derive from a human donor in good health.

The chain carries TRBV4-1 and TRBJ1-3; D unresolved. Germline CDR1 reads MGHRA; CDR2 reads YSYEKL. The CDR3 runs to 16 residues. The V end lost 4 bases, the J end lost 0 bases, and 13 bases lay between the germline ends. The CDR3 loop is CASSRSTVISGNTIYF. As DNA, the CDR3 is TGCGCCAGCAGCCGAAGTACAGTGATCTCTGGAAACACCATATATTTT.

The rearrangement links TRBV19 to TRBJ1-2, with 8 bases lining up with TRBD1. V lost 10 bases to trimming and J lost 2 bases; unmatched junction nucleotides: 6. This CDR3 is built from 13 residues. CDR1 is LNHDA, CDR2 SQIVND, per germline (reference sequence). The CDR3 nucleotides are TGTGCCACCACGACAGGGGCCAACTATGGCTACACCTTC. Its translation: CATTTGANYGYTF.

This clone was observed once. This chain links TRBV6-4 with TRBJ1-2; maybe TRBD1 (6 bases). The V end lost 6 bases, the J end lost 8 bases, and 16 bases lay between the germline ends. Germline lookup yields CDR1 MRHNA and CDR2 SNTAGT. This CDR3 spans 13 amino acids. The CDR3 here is CASRPGTNRGYTF. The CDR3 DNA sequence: TGTGCCAGCAGGCCCGGGACAAATAGGGGCTACACCTTC.